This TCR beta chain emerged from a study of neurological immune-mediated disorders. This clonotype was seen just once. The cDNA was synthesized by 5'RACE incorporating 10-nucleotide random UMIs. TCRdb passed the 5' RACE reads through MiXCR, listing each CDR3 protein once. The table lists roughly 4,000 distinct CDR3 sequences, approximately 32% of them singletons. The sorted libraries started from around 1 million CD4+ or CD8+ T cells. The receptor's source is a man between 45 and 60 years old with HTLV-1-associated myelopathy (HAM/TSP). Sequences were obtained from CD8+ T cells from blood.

CDR3 region: CASSLVWDNQPQHF. The CDR3 nucleotides read TGTGCCAGCAGCTTAGTGTGGGACAATCAGCCCCAGCATTTT. The chain uses TRBV7-8 and TRBJ1-5; D ambiguous. V lost 1 base, J lost 3 bases, and 7 bases lay in between. Germline CDR1 reads SGHVS; CDR2 reads FQNEAQ. The CDR3 spans 14 residues.